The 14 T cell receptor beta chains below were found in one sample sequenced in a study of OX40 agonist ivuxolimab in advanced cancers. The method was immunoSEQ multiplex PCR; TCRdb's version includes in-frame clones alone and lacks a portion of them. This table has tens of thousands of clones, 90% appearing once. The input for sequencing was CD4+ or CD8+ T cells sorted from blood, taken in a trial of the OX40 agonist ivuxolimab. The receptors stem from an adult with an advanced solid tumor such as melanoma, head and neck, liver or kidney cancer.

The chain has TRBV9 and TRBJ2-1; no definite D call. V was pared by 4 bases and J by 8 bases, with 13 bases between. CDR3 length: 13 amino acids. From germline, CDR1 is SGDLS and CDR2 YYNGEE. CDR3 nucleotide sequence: TGTGCCAGCAGCACCCGTGGAGTTGATGAGCAGTTCTTC. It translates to CASSTRGVDEQFF.

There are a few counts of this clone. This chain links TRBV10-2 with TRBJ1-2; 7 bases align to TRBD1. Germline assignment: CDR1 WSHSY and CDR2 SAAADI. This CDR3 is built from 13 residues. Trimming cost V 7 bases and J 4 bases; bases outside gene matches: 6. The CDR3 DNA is TGCGCCAGCACGGACAGGAGCAGCTATGGCTACACCTTC. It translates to CASTDRSSYGYTF.

This CDR3 is CASSFGGEVTDTQYF. In nucleotides, the CDR3 is TGTGCCAGCAGCTTTGGGGGAGAAGTGACAGATACGCAGTATTTT. The gene calls are TRBV7-2 and TRBJ2-3, with D perhaps TRBD1 or TRBD2 (5 bases each). Germline values: CDR1 SGHTA, CDR2 FQGNSA. The CDR3 sequence is 15 residues long. V dropped 3 bases and J dropped 3 bases, with 13 bases sitting between them.

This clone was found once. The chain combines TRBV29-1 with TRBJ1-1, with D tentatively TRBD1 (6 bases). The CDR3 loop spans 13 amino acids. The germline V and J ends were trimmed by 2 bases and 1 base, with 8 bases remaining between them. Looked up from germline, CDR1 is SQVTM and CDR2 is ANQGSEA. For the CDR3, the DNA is TGCAGCGTTGAAAGGGGGGAGAACACTGAAGCTTTCTTT. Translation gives CSVERGENTEAFF.

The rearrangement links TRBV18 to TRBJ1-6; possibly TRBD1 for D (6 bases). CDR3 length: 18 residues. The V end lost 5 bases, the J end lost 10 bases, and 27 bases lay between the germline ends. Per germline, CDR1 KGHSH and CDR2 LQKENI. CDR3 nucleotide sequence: TGTGCCAGCTCAGCGGACAGCCCAGGAATTAACTCCCTATCACCCCTCCACTTT. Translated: CASSADSPGINSLSPLHF.

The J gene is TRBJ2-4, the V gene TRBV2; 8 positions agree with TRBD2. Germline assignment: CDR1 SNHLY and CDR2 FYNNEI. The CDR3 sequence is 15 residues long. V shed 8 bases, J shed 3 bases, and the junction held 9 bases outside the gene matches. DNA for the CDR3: TGTGCCAGCCAACGGGAGGGCCTTGTCAAAAACATTCAGTACTTC. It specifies CASQREGLVKNIQYF.

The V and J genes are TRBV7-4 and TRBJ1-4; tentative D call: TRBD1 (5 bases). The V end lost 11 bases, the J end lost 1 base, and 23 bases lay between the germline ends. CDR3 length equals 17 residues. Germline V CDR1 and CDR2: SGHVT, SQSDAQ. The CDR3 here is CAGNSGAGRGTNEKLFF. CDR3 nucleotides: TGTGCCGGCAATTCCGGCGCAGGGCGGGGAACTAATGAAAAACTGTTTTTT.

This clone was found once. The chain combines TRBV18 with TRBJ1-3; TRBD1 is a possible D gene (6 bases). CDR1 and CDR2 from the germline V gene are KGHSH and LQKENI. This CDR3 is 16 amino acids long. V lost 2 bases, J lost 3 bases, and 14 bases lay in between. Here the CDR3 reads CASSPGQPEIGNTIYF. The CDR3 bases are TGTGCCAGCTCACCAGGACAGCCGGAGATTGGAAACACCATATATTTT. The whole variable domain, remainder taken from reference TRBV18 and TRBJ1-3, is NAGVMQNPRHLVRRRGQEARLRCSPMKGHSHVYWYRQLPEEGLKFMVYLQKENIIDESGMPKERFSAEFPKEGPSILRIQQVVRGDSAAYFCASSPGQPEIGNTIYFGEGSWLTVV.

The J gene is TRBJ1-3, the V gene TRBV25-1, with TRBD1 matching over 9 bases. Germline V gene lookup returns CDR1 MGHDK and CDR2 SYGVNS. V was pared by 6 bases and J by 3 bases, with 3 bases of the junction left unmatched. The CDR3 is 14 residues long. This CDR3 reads CASRDRGSGNTIYF. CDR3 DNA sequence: TGTGCCAGCAGGGACAGGGGAAGTGGAAACACCATATATTTT.

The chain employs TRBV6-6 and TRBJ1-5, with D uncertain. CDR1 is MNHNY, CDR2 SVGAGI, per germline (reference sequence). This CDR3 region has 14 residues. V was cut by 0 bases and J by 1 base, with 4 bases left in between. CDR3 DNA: TGTGCCAGCAGTTACTCGACGAGCAATCAGCCCCAGCATTTT. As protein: CASSYSTSNQPQHF.

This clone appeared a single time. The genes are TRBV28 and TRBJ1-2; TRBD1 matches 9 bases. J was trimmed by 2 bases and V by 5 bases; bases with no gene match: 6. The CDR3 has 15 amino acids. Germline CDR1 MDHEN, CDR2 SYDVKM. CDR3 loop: CASSGSGTGNYGYTF. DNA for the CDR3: TGTGCCAGCAGTGGATCCGGGACAGGGAACTATGGCTACACCTTC.

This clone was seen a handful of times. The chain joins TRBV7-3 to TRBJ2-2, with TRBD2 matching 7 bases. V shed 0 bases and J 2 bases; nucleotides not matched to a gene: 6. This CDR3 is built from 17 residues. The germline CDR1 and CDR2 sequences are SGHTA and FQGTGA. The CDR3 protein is CASSLTAAGDNTGELFF. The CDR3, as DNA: TGTGCCAGCAGCTTAACGGCGGCGGGAGATAACACCGGGGAGCTGTTTTTT.

The CDR3 coding sequence is TGTGCCAGCAGTCGGGACAGGGGGGAGACCCAGTACTTC. Its protein is CASSRDRGETQYF. The chain combines TRBV27 with TRBJ2-5; TRBD1 matches at 11 bases. The CDR3 is 13 amino acids. The junction had 1 base not matched to a gene; V was cut back by 5 bases and J by 5 bases. Per the germline V gene, CDR1 is MNHEY and CDR2 is SMNVEV (reference sequence).

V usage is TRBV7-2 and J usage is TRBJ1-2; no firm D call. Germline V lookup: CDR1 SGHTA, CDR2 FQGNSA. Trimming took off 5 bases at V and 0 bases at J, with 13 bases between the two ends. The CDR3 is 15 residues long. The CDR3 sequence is CASSPTAAANYGYTF. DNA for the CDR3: TGTGCCAGCAGCCCAACCGCGGCAGCTAACTATGGCTACACCTTC.